The 6 T cell receptor beta chains given below trace back to one sample, sequenced in a study of blood T cell repertoires in COVID-19. Libraries were prepared by immunoSEQ multiplex PCR; TCRdb keeps only in-frame clonotypes and omits some of them. The sample consists of 95,000 to 120,000 clones, about two thirds of them appearing once. The material sequenced was peripheral blood. These TCRs come from a woman in her thirties or forties with acute or convalescent COVID-19.

The rearrangement uses TRBV5-1 and TRBJ2-7, with D perhaps matching TRBD2 (6 bases). Looked up from germline, CDR1 is SGHRS and CDR2 is YFSETQ. V was pared by 1 base and J by 3 bases, with 17 bases between. CDR3 size: 16 residues. CDR3 residues: CASSLTENRRDYEQYF. CDR3 bases: TGCGCCAGCAGCTTGACAGAGAATAGGAGGGACTACGAGCAGTACTTC.

The chain links TRBV5-5 to TRBJ2-1; 11 bases fit TRBD2. The germline gives CDR1 SGHKS, CDR2 YYEKEE (reference sequence). The CDR3 spans 15 residues. V dropped 4 bases and J dropped 1; count of bases not matched to a gene: 1. The CDR3 loop is CASSTSGGSYNEQFF. In nucleotides, the CDR3 is TGTGCCAGCAGCACTAGCGGGGGTTCCTACAATGAGCAGTTCTTC.

CDR3 protein: CASSGEGQGASGYTF. DNA for the CDR3: TGTGCCAGCAGTGGGGAAGGACAGGGGGCGTCTGGCTACACCTTC. V and J are TRBV9 and TRBJ1-2, with 11 nucleotides matching TRBD1. Germline V gives CDR1 SGDLS, CDR2 YYNGEE. The junction had 10 bases not matched to a gene; V was cut back by 5 bases and J by 7 bases. The CDR3 spans 15 residues.

The rearrangement links TRBV28 to TRBJ2-3, with TRBD2 identical over 10 bases. With V trimmed by 8 bases and J by 2 bases, 7 bases remained unmatched. The CDR3 loop spans 15 amino acids. Germline CDR1 reads MDHEN; CDR2 reads SYDVKM. CDR3 in DNA: TGTGCCAGCCCCCCGAGCGGGGGGGACACAGATACGCAGTATTTT. Translation gives CASPPSGGDTDTQYF.

V is TRBV6-2 or TRBV6-3 and J is TRBJ2-3; 7 positions agree with TRBD2. After removal of 0 bases from V and 2 bases from J, the junction contained 5 bases not matched to a gene. From germline, CDR1 is MNHEY and CDR2 SVGEGT. The CDR3 is 16 residues long. The CDR3 here is CASSYSGSGPTDTQYF. The CDR3 bases are TGTGCCAGCAGTTACTCCGGTAGCGGGCCCACAGATACGCAGTATTTT.

This clone has only one observation. The CDR3, as DNA: TGTGCCAGCAGTGACTCAGCTAGCGGGGACGTAGATGAGCAGTTCTTC. This codes for CASSDSASGDVDEQFF. The rearrangement joins TRBV6-4 to TRBJ2-1; 9 bases match TRBD2. The CDR3 sequence is 16 residues long. Germline V gives CDR1 MRHNA, CDR2 SNTAGT. The junction had 8 bases not matched to a gene; V was cut back by 0 bases and J by 8 bases.